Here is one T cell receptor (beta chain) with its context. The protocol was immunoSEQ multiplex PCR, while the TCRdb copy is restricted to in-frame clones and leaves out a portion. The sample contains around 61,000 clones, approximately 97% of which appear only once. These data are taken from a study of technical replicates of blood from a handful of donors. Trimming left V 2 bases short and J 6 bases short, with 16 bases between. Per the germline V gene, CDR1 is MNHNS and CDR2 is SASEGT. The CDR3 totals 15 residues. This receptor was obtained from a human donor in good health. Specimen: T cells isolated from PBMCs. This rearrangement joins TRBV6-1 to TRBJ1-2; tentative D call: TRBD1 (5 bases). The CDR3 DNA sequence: TGTGCCAGCAGTGAATCTCCGGGGGGACCGGATGGCTACACCTTC. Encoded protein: CASSESPGGPDGYTF.